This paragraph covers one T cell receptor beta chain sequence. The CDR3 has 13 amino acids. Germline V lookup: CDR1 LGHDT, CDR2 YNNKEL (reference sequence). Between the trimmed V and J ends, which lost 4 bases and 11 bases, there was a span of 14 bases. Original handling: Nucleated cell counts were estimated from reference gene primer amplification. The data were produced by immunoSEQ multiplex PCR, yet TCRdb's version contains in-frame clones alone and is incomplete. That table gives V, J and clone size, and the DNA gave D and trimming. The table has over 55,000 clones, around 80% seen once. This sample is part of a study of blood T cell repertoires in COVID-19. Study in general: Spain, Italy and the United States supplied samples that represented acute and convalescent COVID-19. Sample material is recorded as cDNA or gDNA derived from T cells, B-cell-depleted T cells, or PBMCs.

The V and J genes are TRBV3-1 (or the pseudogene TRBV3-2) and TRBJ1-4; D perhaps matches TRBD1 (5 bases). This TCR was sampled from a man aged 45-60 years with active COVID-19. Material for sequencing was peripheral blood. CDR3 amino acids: CASSLAGLEKLFF. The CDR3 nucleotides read TGTGCCAGCAGCCTAGCAGGGTTAGAGAAACTGTTTTTT.